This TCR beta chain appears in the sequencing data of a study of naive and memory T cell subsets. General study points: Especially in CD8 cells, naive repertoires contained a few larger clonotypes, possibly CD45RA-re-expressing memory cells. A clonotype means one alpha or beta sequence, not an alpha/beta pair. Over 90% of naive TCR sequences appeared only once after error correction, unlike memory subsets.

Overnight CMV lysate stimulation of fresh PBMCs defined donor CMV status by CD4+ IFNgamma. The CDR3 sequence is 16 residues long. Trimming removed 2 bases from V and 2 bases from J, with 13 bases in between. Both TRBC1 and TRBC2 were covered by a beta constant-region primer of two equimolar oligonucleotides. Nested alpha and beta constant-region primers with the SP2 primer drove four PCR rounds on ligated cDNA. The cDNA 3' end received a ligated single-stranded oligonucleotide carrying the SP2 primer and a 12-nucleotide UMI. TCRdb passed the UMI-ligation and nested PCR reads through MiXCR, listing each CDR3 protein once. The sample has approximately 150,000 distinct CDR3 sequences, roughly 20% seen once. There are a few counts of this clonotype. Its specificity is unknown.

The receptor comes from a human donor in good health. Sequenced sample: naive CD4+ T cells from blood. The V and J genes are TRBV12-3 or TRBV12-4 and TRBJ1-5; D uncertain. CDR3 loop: CASSLSSGFGNQPQHF. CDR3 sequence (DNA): TGTGCCAGCAGTTTAAGTTCGGGATTTGGCAATCAGCCCCAGCATTTT.